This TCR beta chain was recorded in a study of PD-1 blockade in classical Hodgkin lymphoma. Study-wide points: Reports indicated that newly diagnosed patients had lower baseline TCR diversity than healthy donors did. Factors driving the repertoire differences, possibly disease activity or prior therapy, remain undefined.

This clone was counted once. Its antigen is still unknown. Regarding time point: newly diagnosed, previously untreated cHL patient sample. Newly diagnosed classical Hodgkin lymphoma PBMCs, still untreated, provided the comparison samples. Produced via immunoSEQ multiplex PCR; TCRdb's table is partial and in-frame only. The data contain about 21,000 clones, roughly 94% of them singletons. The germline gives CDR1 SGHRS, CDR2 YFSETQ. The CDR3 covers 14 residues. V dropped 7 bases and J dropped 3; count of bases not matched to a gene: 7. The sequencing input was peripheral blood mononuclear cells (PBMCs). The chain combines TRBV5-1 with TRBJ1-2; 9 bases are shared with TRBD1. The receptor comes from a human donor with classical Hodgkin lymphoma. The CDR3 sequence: CASAYRGPDYGYTF. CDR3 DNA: TGCGCCAGCGCATACAGGGGGCCGGACTATGGCTACACCTTC. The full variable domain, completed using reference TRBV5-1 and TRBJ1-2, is KAGVTQTPRYLIKTRGQQVTLSCSPISGHRSVSWYQQTPGQGLQFLFEYFSETQRNKGNFPGRFSGRQFSNSRSEMNVSTLELGDSALYLCASAYRGPDYGYTFGSGTRLTVV.